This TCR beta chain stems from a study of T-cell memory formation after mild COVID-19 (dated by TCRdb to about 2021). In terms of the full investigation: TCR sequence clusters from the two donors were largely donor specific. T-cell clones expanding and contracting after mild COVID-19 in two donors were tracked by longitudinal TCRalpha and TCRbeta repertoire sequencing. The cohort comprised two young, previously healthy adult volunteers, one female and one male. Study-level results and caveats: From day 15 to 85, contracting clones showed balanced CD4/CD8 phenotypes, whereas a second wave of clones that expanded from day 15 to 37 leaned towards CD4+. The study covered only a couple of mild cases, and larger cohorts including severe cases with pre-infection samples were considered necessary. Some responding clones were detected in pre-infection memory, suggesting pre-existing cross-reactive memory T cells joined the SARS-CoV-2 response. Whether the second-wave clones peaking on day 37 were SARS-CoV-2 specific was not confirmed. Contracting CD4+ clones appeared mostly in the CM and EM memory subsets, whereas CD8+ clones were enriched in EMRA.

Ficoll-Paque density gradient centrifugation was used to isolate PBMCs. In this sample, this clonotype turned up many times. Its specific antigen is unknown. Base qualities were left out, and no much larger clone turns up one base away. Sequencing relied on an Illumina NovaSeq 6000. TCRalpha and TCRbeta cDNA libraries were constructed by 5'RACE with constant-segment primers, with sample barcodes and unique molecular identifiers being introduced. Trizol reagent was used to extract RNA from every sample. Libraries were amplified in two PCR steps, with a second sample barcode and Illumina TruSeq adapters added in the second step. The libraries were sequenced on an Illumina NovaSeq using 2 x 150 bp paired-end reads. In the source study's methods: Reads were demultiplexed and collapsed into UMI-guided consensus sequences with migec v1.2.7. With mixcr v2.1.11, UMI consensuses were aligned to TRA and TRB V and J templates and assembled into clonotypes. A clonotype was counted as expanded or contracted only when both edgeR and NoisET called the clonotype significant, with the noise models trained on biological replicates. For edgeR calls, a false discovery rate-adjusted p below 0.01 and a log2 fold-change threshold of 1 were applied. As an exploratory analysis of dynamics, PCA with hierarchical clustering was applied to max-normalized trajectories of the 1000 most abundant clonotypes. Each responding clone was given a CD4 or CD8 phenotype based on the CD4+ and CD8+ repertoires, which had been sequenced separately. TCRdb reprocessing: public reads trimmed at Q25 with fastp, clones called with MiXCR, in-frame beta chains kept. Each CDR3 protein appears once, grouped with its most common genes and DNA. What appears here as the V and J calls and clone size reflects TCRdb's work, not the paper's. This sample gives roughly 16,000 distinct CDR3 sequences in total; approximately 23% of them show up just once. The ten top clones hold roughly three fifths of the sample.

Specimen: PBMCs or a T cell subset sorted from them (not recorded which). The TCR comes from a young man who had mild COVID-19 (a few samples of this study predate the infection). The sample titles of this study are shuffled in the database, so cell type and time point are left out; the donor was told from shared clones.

CDR3 protein: CASSQVGSGCGHF. The DNA reads as follows: TGTGCCAGCAGCCAAGTTGGTTCTGGGTGTGGACATTTT. The chain couples TRBV3-1 to TRBJ1-5; confidence is insufficient to name the D gene. From cysteine to phenylalanine, the CDR3 is 13 amino acids long. The entry retains the CDR3 DNA only, 39 bases that are in frame from base 1. V is pared back by 1 base and J by 16 bases, with 17 bases lying between the germline termini. The germline V gene encodes CDR1 LGHDT and CDR2 YNNKEL (reference sequence).